Listed below are T cell receptor beta chains from one sample, sequenced in a study of OX40 agonist ivuxolimab in advanced cancers. TCRdb's table, derived via immunoSEQ multiplex PCR, lists solely in-frame clones and lacks some. The sample yields around 45,000 clones, 88% seen once. The specimen comprised CD4+ or CD8+ T cells sorted from blood, sampled in a trial of the OX40 agonist ivuxolimab. These receptors were collected from an adult with an advanced solid tumor such as melanoma, head and neck, liver or kidney cancer. Both conserved end residues are part of each CDR3. The D gene is left open where the match is weak. Not every row has a clone size; where given, it reads once, few, many or a size class.

V gene: TRBV19; clone size: -; D gene: -; J gene: TRBJ2-1; CDR3 protein: CASKRGASFSYNEQFF; CDR3 DNA: TGTGCCTCCAAACGGGGAGCAAGCTTCTCCTACAATGAGCAGTTCTTC
V gene: TRBV19; clone size: -; D gene: -; J gene: TRBJ2-1; CDR3 protein: CASISQRHNEQFF; CDR3 DNA: TGTGCCAGTATCTCACAGCGACACAATGAGCAGTTCTTC
V gene: TRBV7-2; clone size: once; D gene: TRBD1; J gene: TRBJ2-7; CDR3 protein: CASSLPGQRSYEQYF; CDR3 DNA: TGTGCCAGCAGCTTACCGGGACAGAGGTCCTACGAGCAGTACTTC
V gene: TRBV19; clone size: -; D gene: TRBD1; J gene: TRBJ1-5; CDR3 protein: CASSVDRVQPQHF; CDR3 DNA: TGTGCCAGTAGTGTAGACAGGGTCCAGCCCCAGCATTTT
V gene: TRBV5-1; clone size: -; D gene: TRBD2; J gene: TRBJ2-7; CDR3 protein: CASSPSSGSMYEQYF; CDR3 DNA: TGCGCCAGCAGCCCCTCTAGCGGGAGTATGTACGAGCAGTACTTC
V gene: TRBV5-1; clone size: -; D gene: -; J gene: TRBJ2-3; CDR3 protein: CASSLAGSDTQYF; CDR3 DNA: TGCGCCAGCAGCTTGGCGGGCTCAGATACGCAGTATTTT
V gene: TRBV7-9; clone size: once; D gene: -; J gene: TRBJ1-6; CDR3 protein: CASRGDPGSPLHF; CDR3 DNA: TGTGCCAGCCGTGGCGATCCCGGTTCACCCCTCCACTTT
V gene: TRBV7-2; clone size: -; D gene: TRBD2; J gene: TRBJ2-2; CDR3 protein: CASSLVRGGSGELFF; CDR3 DNA: TGTGCCAGCAGCTTAGTCCGGGGGGGCAGCGGGGAGCTGTTTTTT
V gene: TRBV7-2; clone size: -; D gene: -; J gene: TRBJ2-7; CDR3 protein: CASVSGPYEQYF; CDR3 DNA: TGTGCCAGCGTCTCGGGGCCGTACGAGCAGTACTTC
V gene: TRBV29-1; clone size: -; D gene: TRBD2; J gene: TRBJ2-3; CDR3 protein: CSVAGGTSGTDTQYF; CDR3 DNA: TGCAGCGTTGCAGGCGGGACTAGCGGCACAGATACGCAGTATTTT
V gene: TRBV5-1; clone size: -; D gene: TRBD1; J gene: TRBJ1-2; CDR3 protein: CASSFGQANYGYTF; CDR3 DNA: TGCGCCAGCAGCTTCGGACAGGCGAACTATGGCTACACCTTC
V gene: TRBV29-1; clone size: -; D gene: TRBD2; J gene: TRBJ2-3; CDR3 protein: CSVGTSAGADTQYF; CDR3 DNA: TGCAGCGTTGGGACATCAGCGGGAGCAGATACGCAGTATTTT
V gene: TRBV27; clone size: -; D gene: TRBD2; J gene: TRBJ2-2; CDR3 protein: CASSRAWGGLTGELFF; CDR3 DNA: TGTGCCAGCAGTCGCGCTTGGGGAGGGTTAACCGGGGAGCTGTTTTTT
V gene: TRBV7-9; clone size: -; D gene: -; J gene: TRBJ2-3; CDR3 protein: CASSQITGSRADTQYF; CDR3 DNA: TGTGCCAGCAGCCAAATAACAGGGTCGAGGGCAGATACGCAGTATTTT
V gene: TRBV15; clone size: -; D gene: -; J gene: TRBJ2-5; CDR3 protein: CATSRNLEGFRETQYF; CDR3 DNA: TGTGCCACCAGCAGAAACTTGGAGGGCTTTAGAGAGACCCAGTACTTC
V gene: TRBV27; clone size: -; D gene: TRBD2; J gene: TRBJ2-7; CDR3 protein: CASPITSGILYEQYF; CDR3 DNA: TGTGCCAGCCCTATCACTAGCGGGATCCTCTACGAGCAGTACTTC
V gene: TRBV7-2; clone size: -; D gene: TRBD1; J gene: TRBJ2-2; CDR3 protein: CASSRSGTGSTGELFF; CDR3 DNA: TGTGCCAGCAGCCGCTCCGGGACAGGGTCCACCGGGGAGCTGTTTTTT
V gene: TRBV7-9; clone size: -; D gene: -; J gene: TRBJ1-4; CDR3 protein: CASSVDGTNEKLFF; CDR3 DNA: TGTGCCAGCAGCGTTGACGGAACTAATGAAAAACTGTTTTTT
V gene: TRBV19; clone size: -; D gene: -; J gene: TRBJ2-3; CDR3 protein: CASRDTDTQYF; CDR3 DNA: TGTGCCAGCAGAGACACAGATACGCAGTATTTT
V gene: TRBV4-2; clone size: medium-sized; D gene: -; J gene: TRBJ1-4; CDR3 protein: CASSHARGQADEKLFF; CDR3 DNA: TGTGCCAGCAGCCACGCCCGGGGGCAGGCTGATGAAAAACTGTTTTTT
V gene: TRBV7-2; clone size: -; D gene: TRBD2; J gene: TRBJ2-7; CDR3 protein: CASSSLAGGPYEQYF; CDR3 DNA: TGTGCCAGCAGCTCCCTAGCGGGAGGGCCCTACGAGCAGTACTTC
V gene: TRBV7-2; clone size: -; D gene: -; J gene: TRBJ1-2; CDR3 protein: CASSLGGDYGYTF; CDR3 DNA: TGTGCCAGCAGCTTAGGAGGGGATTATGGCTACACCTTC
V gene: TRBV7-3; clone size: -; D gene: -; J gene: TRBJ2-2; CDR3 protein: CASSSPGTLNTGELFF; CDR3 DNA: TGTGCCAGCAGCTCGCCCGGGACACTGAACACCGGGGAGCTGTTTTTT
V gene: TRBV5-4; clone size: -; D gene: -; J gene: TRBJ2-5; CDR3 protein: CASSWGLDQGGTQYF; CDR3 DNA: TGTGCCAGCAGCTGGGGACTGGACCAGGGTGGGACCCAGTACTTC
V gene: TRBV28; clone size: -; D gene: -; J gene: TRBJ1-5; CDR3 protein: CASQIPHQPQHF; CDR3 DNA: TGTGCCAGTCAGATCCCCCATCAGCCCCAGCATTTT
V gene: TRBV29-1; clone size: -; D gene: -; J gene: TRBJ2-7; CDR3 protein: CSVVPQYF; CDR3 DNA: TGCAGCGTTGTTCCGCAGTACTTC
V gene: TRBV19; clone size: -; D gene: -; J gene: TRBJ2-3; CDR3 protein: CASSIQDTQYF; CDR3 DNA: TGTGCCAGTAGTATCCAGGATACGCAGTATTTT
V gene: TRBV7-2; clone size: -; D gene: -; J gene: TRBJ2-3; CDR3 protein: CASSLAFGRGDTQYF; CDR3 DNA: TGTGCCAGCAGCTTAGCTTTCGGGAGAGGGGATACGCAGTATTTT